This entry lists 23 T cell receptor beta chains sequenced from one sample in a study of vaccination and CD4 T cells after COVID-19. Which antigens these TCRs recognize remains unknown. Cultured CD4+ T-cell DNA underwent Oncomine TCR Beta short-read sequencing. TCRdb passed the PCR reads through MiXCR, listing each CDR3 protein once. The data hold more than 13,000 distinct CDR3 sequences, with about 54% observed a single time. Treatment reported: roughly 10-day PBMC culture with coronavirus spike peptide pools or control peptides (ViraFEST assay). The sample consisted of CD4+ T cells from blood, cultured in vitro, taken before SARS-CoV-2 vaccination. All receptors come from a human donor who had recovered from COVID-19.

This clonotype was counted a few times. In DNA form, the CDR3 reads TGTGCCAGCAGCGGGAGTCACATGCCCTACGAGCAGTACTTC. It encodes CASSGSHMPYEQYF. This sequence joins TRBV7-9 and TRBJ2-7; tentative D call: TRBD2 (5 bases). Trimming pared 5 bases from V and 2 bases from J, leaving 13 bases between. CDR1 and CDR2 from the germline V gene are SEHNR and FQNEAQ (reference sequence). The CDR3 is 14 residues long.

V gene TRBV12-3 or TRBV12-4 combines with J gene TRBJ1-5; D is unresolved. V gave up 3 bases and J gave up 7 bases, with 7 bases separating them. The CDR3 loop spans 12 amino acids. CDR3 DNA: TGTGCCAGCAGTTTTGGCAGCCAGCCCCAGCATTTT. Residues: CASSFGSQPQHF.

The count of this clonotype is one. The chain is built from TRBV19 and TRBJ2-7, with D possibly TRBD2 on 7 matching bases. V was trimmed by 4 bases and J by 6 bases, leaving 19 bases between them. The CDR3 sequence is 15 residues long. Germline CDR1 and CDR2: LNHDA and SQIVND (reference sequence). CDR3 DNA sequence: TGTGCCAGTAGTACCCCCGGCTTAGGGGGGGCCGAGCAGTACTTC. Amino acid sequence: CASSTPGLGGAEQYF.

This sequence joins TRBV20-1 and TRBJ1-2; D not certain. The germline V and J ends were trimmed by 6 bases and 2 bases, with 16 bases remaining between them. Germline V gives CDR1 DFQATT, CDR2 SNEGSKA (reference sequence). The CDR3 totals 14 residues. The DNA of the CDR3 is TGCAGTGCAAATTGGCCCGACTTCAACTATGGCTACACCTTC. It codes for CSANWPDFNYGYTF.

In this sample, this clonotype is large. V gene TRBV6-2 or TRBV6-3 combines with J gene TRBJ1-5; D is undetermined. Germline V lookup: CDR1 MNHEY, CDR2 SVGEGT. V lost 0 bases to trimming and J lost 1 base, with 4 bases between them. This CDR3 is built from 14 residues. DNA for the CDR3: TGTGCCAGCAGTTACTCTGGGAGCAATCAGCCCCAGCATTTT. Its translation is CASSYSGSNQPQHF.

The CDR3 region is CATYWIAEAFF. CDR3 nucleotides: TGTGCCACCTATTGGATCGCTGAAGCTTTCTTT. The chain joins TRBV7-3 to TRBJ1-1; D unresolved. The CDR3 loop spans 11 amino acids. Germline V gene lookup returns CDR1 SGHTA and CDR2 FQGTGA. V shed 10 bases and J shed 6 bases, with 12 bases lying between them.

DNA of the CDR3: TGTGCCAGCAGCGGGGGACCCTACAATGAGCAGTTCTTC. It codes for CASSGGPYNEQFF. V usage is TRBV7-3 and J usage is TRBJ2-1, with D tentatively TRBD1 or TRBD2 (5 bases each). The germline V and J ends were trimmed by 5 bases and 2 bases, with 7 bases remaining between them. This CDR3 spans 13 amino acids. Germline CDR1 SGHTA, CDR2 FQGTGA. Full variable domain (missing parts from reference TRBV7-3 and TRBJ2-1): GAGVSQTPSNKVTEKGKYVELRCDPISGHTALYWYRQSLGQGPEFLIYFQGTGAADDSGLPNDRFFAVRPEGSVSTLKIQRTERGDSAVYLCASSGGPYNEQFFGPGTRLTVL.

The V call is TRBV11-3, the J call TRBJ1-6; D remains ambiguous. Trimming shortened V by 6 bases and J by 6 bases, and 9 bases separated the two germline ends. The CDR3 covers 13 residues. Germline V CDR1 and CDR2: SGHNT, YENEEA. CDR3 residues: CASRGEGNSPLHF. In nucleotides, the CDR3 is TGTGCCAGCAGGGGTGAAGGTAATTCACCCCTCCACTTT.

The chain carries TRBV12-3 or TRBV12-4 and TRBJ2-3; 12 nucleotides match TRBD2. The CDR3 is made up of 15 amino acids. Trimming cost V 6 bases and J 6 bases; bases outside gene matches: 7. The CDR3 nucleotides read TGTGCCAGCAGGACACTAGCGGGGGGCCTTGATACGCAGTATTTT. As protein: CASRTLAGGLDTQYF.

The V gene is TRBV28, the J gene TRBJ2-5, with D possibly being TRBD2 (5 bases). V was pared by 4 bases and J by 4 bases, with 19 bases between. Germline V CDR1 and CDR2: MDHEN, SYDVKM. CDR3 length: 16 amino acids. For the CDR3, the DNA is TGTGCCAGCAGTTGGACTTCCCGGGCCAGTGGAGAGACCCAGTACTTC. It codes for CASSWTSRASGETQYF.

This chain links TRBV7-3 with TRBJ2-3; D gene uncertain. CDR3 length: 13 residues. CDR1 SGHTA and CDR2 FQGTGA come from the germline V gene. Trimming stripped 3 bases from V and 4 bases from J, with 8 bases between. The CDR3 sequence: CASSFTGPDTQYF. For the CDR3, the DNA is TGTGCCAGCAGCTTCACCGGGCCAGATACGCAGTATTTT.

This clonotype was detected a few times. The V and J genes are TRBV6-1 and TRBJ1-5, with unresolved D. Germline CDR1 and CDR2: MNHNS and SASEGT. The CDR3 length is 14 residues. V dropped 4 bases and J dropped 5 bases, with 12 bases sitting between them. The CDR3 sequence is CASSGRALDQPQHF. The CDR3 nucleotides read TGTGCCAGCAGTGGCCGGGCGTTGGATCAGCCCCAGCATTTT.

In the case of this clonotype: Its ends do not fully match the called genes, so a read error is possible. The rearrangement joins TRBV6-1 to TRBJ1-1; maybe TRBD1 (5 bases). The CDR3 spans 13 residues. Germline V gives CDR1 MNHNS, CDR2 SASEGT. This chain's CDR3 is CAGSPTLQGSAFF. CDR3 nucleotides: TGTGCCGGCAGTCCCACCCTTCAGGGATCAGCTTTCTTT.

This chain links TRBV5-6 with TRBJ2-5, with a possible D match to TRBD2 (6 bases). The germline gives CDR1 SGHDT, CDR2 YYEEEE. The CDR3 contains 14 residues. V lost 2 bases, J lost 5 bases, and 13 bases lay in between. CDR3 residues: CASSFYRGSETQYF. As DNA, the CDR3 is TGTGCCAGCAGCTTTTATCGGGGGTCGGAGACCCAGTACTTC.

The chain combines TRBV18 with TRBJ2-3, with D perhaps matching TRBD2 (6 bases). The germline gives CDR1 KGHSH, CDR2 LQKENI. CDR3 length equals 14 residues. Trimming pared 3 bases from V and 4 bases from J, leaving 11 bases between. CDR3 protein: CASSPGGGADTQYF. The DNA of the CDR3 is TGTGCCAGCTCACCGGGAGGCGGGGCAGATACGCAGTATTTT.

The CDR3 bases are TGCAGTGCTAACAGGCGGACTAAGAGTAGCACAGATACGCAGTATTTT. Translated, it gives CSANRRTKSSTDTQYF. The rearrangement uses TRBV20-1 and TRBJ2-3; a weak D match, TRBD2 (6 bases). Germline CDR1 DFQATT, CDR2 SNEGSKA (reference sequence). The CDR3 loop spans 16 amino acids. The ends were cut back, 4 bases at V and 0 bases at J, with 17 bases in the middle.

This clonotype was observed a few times. The genes are TRBV20-1 and TRBJ1-3, with 7 bases lining up with TRBD1. Trimming cost V 6 bases and J 13 bases; bases outside gene matches: 15. The length of the CDR3 is 13 residues. The V gene's germline CDR1 is DFQATT and CDR2 SNEGSKA (reference sequence). The CDR3 DNA is TGCAGTGCCACACAAACTACCGGGACAGAAATATATTTT. Protein product: CSATQTTGTEIYF.

This clonotype was observed a handful of times. The V call is TRBV6-1, the J call TRBJ1-2; 9 positions match TRBD1. The trim removed 6 bases at V and 4 bases at J, leaving 9 bases unmatched. Germline V gene data show CDR1 as MNHNS and CDR2 as SASEGT. The CDR3 consists of 15 residues. DNA for the CDR3: TGTGCCAGCAGCAGCCTGGACAGGGGACCCTATGGCTACACCTTC. This sequence encodes CASSSLDRGPYGYTF.

The genes are TRBV11-3 and TRBJ1-1; D is perhaps TRBD1 (5 bases). Germline V gene data show CDR1 as SGHNT and CDR2 as YENEEA. V was cut by 1 base and J by 1 base, with 10 bases left in between. This CDR3 has 15 amino acids. The CDR3 here is CASSLVGGGNTEAFF. In DNA, the CDR3 is TGTGCCAGCAGCTTAGTGGGGGGGGGGAACACTGAAGCTTTCTTT.

The rearrangement links TRBV20-1 to TRBJ2-5; 9 nucleotides match TRBD2. J lost 3 bases, V lost 3 bases, and 14 bases had no gene match. The CDR3 spans 17 residues. Germline CDR1 and CDR2: DFQATT and SNEGSKA (reference sequence). The CDR3 coding sequence is TGCAGTGCTAGTAGCGTCCCGGCGGCGGGAGGGGAAGAGACCCAGTACTTC. Translation gives CSASSVPAAGGEETQYF.

The chain couples TRBV7-2 to TRBJ1-5; no firm D call. Germline CDR1 SGHTA, CDR2 FQGNSA. V dropped 5 bases and J dropped 4 bases, with 18 bases sitting between them. This CDR3 spans 16 amino acids. The CDR3 spells CASSPDGPGRNQPQHF. Here the CDR3 DNA reads TGTGCCAGCAGCCCGGACGGTCCGGGTAGGAATCAGCCCCAGCATTTT.

The V gene is TRBV23-1, the J gene TRBJ1-1; D is undetermined. TRBV23-1 is annotated as an ORF whose role is uncertain. Trimming took 0 bases from V and 6 from J, leaving 8 bases between them. The CDR3 contains 13 residues. CDR3 sequence (DNA): TGCGCCAGCAGTCAATCGGTAACCTCTGAAGCTTTCTTT. Translated: CASSQSVTSEAFF.

The chain is built from TRBV19 and TRBJ1-6; 8 bases fit TRBD1. The CDR3 has 15 residues. CDR1 is LNHDA, CDR2 SQIVND, per germline (reference sequence). J was trimmed by 6 bases and V by 6 bases; bases with no gene match: 7. The CDR3 here is CASSGQGRANSPLHF. The CDR3, as DNA: TGTGCCAGTAGCGGACAGGGCCGGGCTAATTCACCCCTCCACTTT.